This TCR beta chain originates from a study of CD8 T cells in ankylosing spondylitis. Study results and limitations: Past research had described some motif variants in reactive arthritis synovial fluid and blood. For ankylosing spondylitis blood, a TCR beta motif of several highly homologous variants appeared characteristic. Matched ankylosing spondylitis synovial fluid reportedly contained a significantly enriched population of disease-linked clones.

There are 12 residues in the CDR3. Deletions cut 5 bases from V and 7 bases from J, with 12 bases between. Germline-derived CDR1 and CDR2 are MNHEY and SVGAGI. Only one count was recorded for this clonotype. Antigen: not known. Quantitative 5'-RACE with molecular barcodes generated TCR beta libraries. TCRdb re-called the 5' RACE reads through MiXCR, storing one row per CDR3 protein. The sample has more than 650,000 distinct CDR3 sequences, about an eighth seen once. The clonotype comes from a male donor with ankylosing spondylitis. The specimen was blood, either unsorted or a sorted T cell fraction (not recorded which). The chain is built from TRBV6-5 and TRBJ2-7; the D is unclear. CDR3 DNA: TGTGCCAGCAGTCCGCCGTTGAGGGAGCAGTACTTC. It encodes CASSPPLREQYF.